The present entry profiles one T cell receptor (beta chain) with its context. Its antigen specificity is not known. The germline gene is not matched at one end of the junction; a read error may be the cause. The data derive from a study of T cell repertoires in cytomegalovirus infection (dated by TCRdb to the late 2010s). General notes on the study: Recently identified HLA-C-restricted CMV epitopes, whose presentation resists viral immunomodulation, were targeted by peptide stimulations together with well-studied HLA-B-restricted epitopes. Donor HLA type was relevant to the analysis, because carriage of CMV infection together with the matching HLA type was indicated by public TCR beta signatures.

The sample's treatment or condition, from its label and the paper: in vitro stimulation with specific CMV peptide epitopes to enrich CMV-specific T cells. The germline V gene (reference sequence) gives CDR1 as LNHDA and CDR2 as SQIVND. The CDR3 goes from the cysteine to the phenylalanine over 14 residues. The only DNA kept is the CDR3, 42 bases in frame from the first base. Results the study describes overall, beyond this receptor: The ex vivo response was dominated by HLA-C-restricted CMV-specific TCR beta clonotypes, which also provided the single most frequent clonotype in two of eight donors. Cumulative frequency of public TCR beta family members discriminated carriers of CMV infection plus the relevant HLA type in this cohort and an independent 352-donor cohort.

Sequenced using an Illumina HiSeq 1500. The public reads were run again by TCRdb, first through fastp at Q25 and then through MiXCR, and only productive beta chains were kept. Records with the same CDR3 protein are collapsed into one entry carrying the most frequent genes and DNA. Within this sample are fewer than 1,000,000 distinct CDR3 sequences, with roughly 30% of them counted one time only. Of the sample, roughly an eighth is held by the ten largest clones. Sequences were derived from cultured CD8+ T cells from PBMCs, sampled from culture after CMV antigen stimulation. The clonotype comes from a human donor in good health (CMV status not recorded). Some clones in this sample may be carry-over from other donors' samples. Recombination connected TRBV19 to TRBJ2-2; the D gene is unclear. CDR3 reads: CANSPLSFGGELFF. The nucleotides read TGTGCCAATAGTCCCCTTTCTTTCGGCGGGGAGCTGTTTTTT.